The T cell receptor beta chain described here comes from a study of cytomegalovirus exposure and HLA in healthy donors. Regarding the study as a whole: In a later analysis, a genetic analysis reported fewer productive-TCR N-insertions in an Asian-associated ancestry cluster than the cohort average. Analysis performed later showed TCR beta chains linked to HLA being more clonally expanded than equally common others.

Vbeta (60) and Jbeta (13) primers were used in the PCR. Only in-frame clones appear in the TCRdb table, and some are missing; sequencing was by immunoSEQ multiplex PCR. There are some 140,000 clones in the sample; over 60% occur only once, and 3% to 4% lies in the top ten. This clone was seen a single time. Its antigen is unknown. The CDR3 is 16 amino acids. After removal of 5 bases from V and 4 bases from J, the junction contained 10 bases not matched to a gene. Germline CDR1 and CDR2: MDHEN and SYDVKM. The origin of this receptor is a woman aged 40 to 55 in good health and CMV-seronegative. The chain has TRBV28 and TRBJ1-2; TRBD1 agrees at 10 bases. Material: PBMCs. CDR3 region: CASSPPGTGDAYGYTF. CDR3 sequence (DNA): TGTGCCAGCAGTCCCCCCGGGACAGGGGATGCCTATGGCTACACCTTC.